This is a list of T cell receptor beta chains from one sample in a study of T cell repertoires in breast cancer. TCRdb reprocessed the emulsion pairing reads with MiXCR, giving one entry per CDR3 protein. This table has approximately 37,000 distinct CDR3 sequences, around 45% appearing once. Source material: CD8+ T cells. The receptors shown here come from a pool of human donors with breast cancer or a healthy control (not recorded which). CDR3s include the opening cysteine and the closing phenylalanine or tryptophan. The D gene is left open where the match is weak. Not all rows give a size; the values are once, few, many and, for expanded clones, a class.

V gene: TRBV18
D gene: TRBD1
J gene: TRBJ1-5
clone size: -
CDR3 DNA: TGTGCCAGCTCACCACCGGACAGGGGTAGCAATCAGCCCCAGCATTTT
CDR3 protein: CASSPPDRGSNQPQHF

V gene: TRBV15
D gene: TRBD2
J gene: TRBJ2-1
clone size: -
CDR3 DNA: TGTGCCACCAGCCCCGGGGGGGGCTGGGAGCAGTTCTTC
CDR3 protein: CATSPGGGWEQFF

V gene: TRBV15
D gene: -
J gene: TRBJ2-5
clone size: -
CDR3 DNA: TGTGCCACCAGTCCCCGGGCCGAGCAAGAGACCCAGTACTTC
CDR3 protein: CATSPRAEQETQYF

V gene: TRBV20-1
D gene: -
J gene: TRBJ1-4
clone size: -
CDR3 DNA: TGCAGTGCTAGGGGGGGTTGGACAGCAACTAATGAAAAACTGTTTTTT
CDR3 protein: CSARGGWTATNEKLFF

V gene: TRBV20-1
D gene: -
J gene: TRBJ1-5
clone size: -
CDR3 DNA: TGCAGTGCTAGAGACCACACGTATCAGCCCCAGCATTTT
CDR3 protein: CSARDHTYQPQHF

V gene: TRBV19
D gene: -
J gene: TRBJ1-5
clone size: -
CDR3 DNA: TGTGCCAGTAGTAATTTGGGTGGTGATCAGCCCCAGCATTTT
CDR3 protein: CASSNLGGDQPQHF

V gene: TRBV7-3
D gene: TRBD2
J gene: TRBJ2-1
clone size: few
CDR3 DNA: TGTGCCAGCAGTGTTAGCGGGAGGAACAATGAGCAGTTCTTC
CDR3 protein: CASSVSGRNNEQFF

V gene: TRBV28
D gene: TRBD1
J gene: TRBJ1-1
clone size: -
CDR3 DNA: TGTGTCAGCGGGACAGCCCCAGGGAACACTGAAGCTTTCTTT
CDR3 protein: CVSGTAPGNTEAFF

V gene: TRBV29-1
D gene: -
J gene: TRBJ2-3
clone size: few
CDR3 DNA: TGCAGCGTTGAATCCTTCGGCGGGAGCACAGATACGCAGTATTTT
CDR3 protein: CSVESFGGSTDTQYF

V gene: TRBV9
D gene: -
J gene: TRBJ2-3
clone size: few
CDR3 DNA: TGTGCCAGCAGCGTAGCTTACGATACGCAGTATTTT
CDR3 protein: CASSVAYDTQYF

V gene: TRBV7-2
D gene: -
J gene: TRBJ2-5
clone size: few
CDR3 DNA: TGTGCCAGCAGCTTAGGGCCGGGTGGAGAGACCCAGTACTTC
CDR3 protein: CASSLGPGGETQYF

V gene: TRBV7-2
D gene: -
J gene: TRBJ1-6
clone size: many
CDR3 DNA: TGTGCCAGCAGCTTAGAGGGAATCGGTTCACCCCTCCACTTT
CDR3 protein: CASSLEGIGSPLHF

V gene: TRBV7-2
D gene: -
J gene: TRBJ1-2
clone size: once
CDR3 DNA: TGTGCCAGCAGCCCACAGGACGGGGGGCGCCGGGGCTATGGCTACACCTTC
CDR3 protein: CASSPQDGGRRGYGYTF

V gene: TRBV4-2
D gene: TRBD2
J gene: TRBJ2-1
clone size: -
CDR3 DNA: TGTACCAGCAGCCGGGACGCGGGAGCTAAGATAAATGAGCAGTTCTTC
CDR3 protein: CTSSRDAGAKINEQFF

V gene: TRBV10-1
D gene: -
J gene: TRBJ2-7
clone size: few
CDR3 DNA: TGCGCCAGCAGTGATAACATTCCCTACGAGCAGTACTTC
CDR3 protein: CASSDNIPYEQYF

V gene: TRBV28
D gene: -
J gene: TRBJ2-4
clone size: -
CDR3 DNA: TGTGCCAGCAGTTCGTCCATCACGGGAAACATTCAGTACTTC
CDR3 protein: CASSSSITGNIQYF

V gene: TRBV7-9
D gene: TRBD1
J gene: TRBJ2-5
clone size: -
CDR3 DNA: TGTGCCAGCAGCTTAACAGGGACAGGGGTTTCTAAAAGAGAGACCCAGTACTTC
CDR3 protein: CASSLTGTGVSKRETQYF

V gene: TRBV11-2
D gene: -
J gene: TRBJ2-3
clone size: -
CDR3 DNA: TGTGCCAGCAGCACCCGACAGACTACTAGCACAGATACGCAGTATTTT
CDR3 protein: CASSTRQTTSTDTQYF

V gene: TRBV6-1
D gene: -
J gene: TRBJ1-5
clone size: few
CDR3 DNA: TGTGCCAGCGTCGGTATCAGGGGTTCGTGGAGCAATCAGCCCCAGCATTTT
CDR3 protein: CASVGIRGSWSNQPQHF

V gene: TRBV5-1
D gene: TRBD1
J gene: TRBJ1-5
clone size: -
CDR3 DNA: TGCGCCAGCAGCCTAGGGACAGGGGGCAGCAATCAGCCCCAGCATTTT
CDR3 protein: CASSLGTGGSNQPQHF

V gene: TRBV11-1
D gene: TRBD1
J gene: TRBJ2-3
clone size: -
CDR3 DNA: TGTGCCAGCAGCTTCAGGGGGCTCGCGACAGATACGCAGTATTTT
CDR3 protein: CASSFRGLATDTQYF

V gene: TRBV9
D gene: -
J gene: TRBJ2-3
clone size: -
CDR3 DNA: TGTGCCAGCAGCGTAGAGGTCTACACCACAGATACGCAGTATTTT
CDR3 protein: CASSVEVYTTDTQYF

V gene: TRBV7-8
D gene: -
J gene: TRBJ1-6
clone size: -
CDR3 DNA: TGTGCCAGCAGCTTATTAGGGGCGGGAAATTCACCCCTCCACTTT
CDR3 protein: CASSLLGAGNSPLHF

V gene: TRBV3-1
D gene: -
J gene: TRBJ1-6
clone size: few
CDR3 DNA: TGTGCCAGTAGCCAAACCCCAGGGATCGCCAATAATTCACCCCTCCACTTT
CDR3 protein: CASSQTPGIANNSPLHF

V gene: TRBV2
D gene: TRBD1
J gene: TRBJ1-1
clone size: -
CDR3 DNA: TGTGCCAGCAGAAACTTGAGACAGGGGGCGGCTGAAGCTTTCTTT
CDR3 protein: CASRNLRQGAAEAFF

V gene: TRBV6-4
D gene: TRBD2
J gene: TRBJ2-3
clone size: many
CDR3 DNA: TGTGCCAGCAGTGAGTTAGCGGGAGAGGCGACAGATACGCAGTATTTT
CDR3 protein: CASSELAGEATDTQYF

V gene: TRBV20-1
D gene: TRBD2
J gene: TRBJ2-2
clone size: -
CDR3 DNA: TGCAGTGCTAGAGTAGCGGGAGGAGCCGGGGAGCTGTTTTTT
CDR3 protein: CSARVAGGAGELFF

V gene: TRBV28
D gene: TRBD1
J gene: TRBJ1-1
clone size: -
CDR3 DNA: TGTGCCAGCAGTTCACCCCGGGACAGGGTAAACGCTTTCTTT
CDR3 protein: CASSSPRDRVNAFF

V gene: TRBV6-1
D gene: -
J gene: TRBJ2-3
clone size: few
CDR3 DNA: TGTGCCAGCGATAGTGGCACAGATACGCAGTATTTT
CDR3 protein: CASDSGTDTQYF

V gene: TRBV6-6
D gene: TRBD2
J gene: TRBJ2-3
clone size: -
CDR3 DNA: TGTGCCAGCAGTTACTCCCAGGGAGGGCCAAAAGATACGCAGTATTTT
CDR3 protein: CASSYSQGGPKDTQYF

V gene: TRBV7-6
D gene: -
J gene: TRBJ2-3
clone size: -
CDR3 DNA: TGTGCCAGCAGCCGATCCTCGGGACCCAACACAGATACGCAGTATTTT
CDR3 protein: CASSRSSGPNTDTQYF

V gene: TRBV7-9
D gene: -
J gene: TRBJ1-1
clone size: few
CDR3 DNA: TGTGCCAGCAGCTTAACCCGGGCTGAAGCTTTCTTT
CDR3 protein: CASSLTRAEAFF

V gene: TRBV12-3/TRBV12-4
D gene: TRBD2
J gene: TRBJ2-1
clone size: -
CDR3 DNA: TGCGCCAGCAGCATAAAGCGGGGGGGCTACAATGAGCAGTTCTTC
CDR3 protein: CASSIKRGGYNEQFF

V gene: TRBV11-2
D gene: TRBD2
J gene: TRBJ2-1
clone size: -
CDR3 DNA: TGTGCCAGCAGCTTGGACTTTAGCGGGAGTTACAATGAGCAGTTCTTC
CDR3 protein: CASSLDFSGSYNEQFF

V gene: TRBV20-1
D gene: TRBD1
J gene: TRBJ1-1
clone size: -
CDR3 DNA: TGCAGTGCTTTTCGGACAGGGGTGGAGAACACTGAAGCTTTCTTT
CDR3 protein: CSAFRTGVENTEAFF

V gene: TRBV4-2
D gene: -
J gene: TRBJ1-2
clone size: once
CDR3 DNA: TGTGCCAGCAGCCAGATTGGCGAGGGGGAATATGGCTACACCTTC
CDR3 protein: CASSQIGEGEYGYTF

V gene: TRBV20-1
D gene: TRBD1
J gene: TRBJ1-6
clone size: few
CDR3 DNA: TGCAGTGCTAGATCCTCGGGACAGGGTGAATCACCCCTCCACTTT
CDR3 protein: CSARSSGQGESPLHF

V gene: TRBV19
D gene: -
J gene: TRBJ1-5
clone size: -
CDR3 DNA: TGTGCCAGTAGTAGGTACAGGGATTCCCCTCGGCCCCAGCATTTT
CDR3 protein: CASSRYRDSPRPQHF

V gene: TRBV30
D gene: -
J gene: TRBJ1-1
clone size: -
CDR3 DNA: TGTGCCTGGAGTCTTGATCCAGGGAACACTGAAGCTTTCTTT
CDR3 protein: CAWSLDPGNTEAFF

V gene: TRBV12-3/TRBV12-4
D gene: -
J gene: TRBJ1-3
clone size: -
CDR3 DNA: TGTGCCAGCACCCTTTCTCACACCATATATTTT
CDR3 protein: CASTLSHTIYF

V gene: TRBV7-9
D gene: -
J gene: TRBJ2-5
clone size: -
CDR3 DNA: TGTGCCAGCAGCTTATCTTGGTCCTCCCAAGAGACCCAGTACTTC
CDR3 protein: CASSLSWSSQETQYF

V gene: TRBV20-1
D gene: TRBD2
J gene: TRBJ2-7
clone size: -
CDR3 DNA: TGCAGTGCCCAGAGGCGGGAGGCCTGCGAGCAGTACTTC
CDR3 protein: CSAQRREACEQYF

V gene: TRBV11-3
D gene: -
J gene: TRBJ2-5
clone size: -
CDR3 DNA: TGTGCCAGCAGCTGGGGGACCCAGTACTTC
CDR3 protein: CASSWGTQYF

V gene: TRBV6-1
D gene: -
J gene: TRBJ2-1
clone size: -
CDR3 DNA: TGTGCCAGCAGTCCTACTAGCCCCGGGGCCCCGGGGAATGAGCAGTTCTTC
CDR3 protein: CASSPTSPGAPGNEQFF

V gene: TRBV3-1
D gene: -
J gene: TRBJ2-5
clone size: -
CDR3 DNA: TGTGCCAGCAGCCCGGGGCGTGGGGGGACCCAGTACTTC
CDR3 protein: CASSPGRGGTQYF

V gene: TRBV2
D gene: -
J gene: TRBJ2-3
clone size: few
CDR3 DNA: TGTGCCAGCAGTGCCCCAGGGAGAGCAGATACGCAGTATTTT
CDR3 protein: CASSAPGRADTQYF

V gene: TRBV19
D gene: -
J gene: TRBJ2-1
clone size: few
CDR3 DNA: TGTGCCAGTAGTAGAGACTCAATCGGGGATGAGCAGTTCTTC
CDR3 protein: CASSRDSIGDEQFF

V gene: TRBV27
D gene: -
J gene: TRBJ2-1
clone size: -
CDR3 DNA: TGTGCCAGCAGTTGGGGGGATCTCTACAATGAGCAGTTCTTC
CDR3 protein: CASSWGDLYNEQFF

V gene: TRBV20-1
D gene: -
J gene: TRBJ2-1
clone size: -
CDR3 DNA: TGCAGTGCTAGAGGAGAGAACAGTTACTACAATGAGCAGTTCTTC
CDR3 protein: CSARGENSYYNEQFF

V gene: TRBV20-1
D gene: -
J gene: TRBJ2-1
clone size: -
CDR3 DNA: TGCAGTGCTCGCAGGGTTGAGCAGTTCTTC
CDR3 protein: CSARRVEQFF

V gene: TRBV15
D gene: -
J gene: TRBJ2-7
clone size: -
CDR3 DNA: TGTGCCACCAGCAGAGGTGGGGACGGTGAAGGAACCTACGAGCAGTACTTC
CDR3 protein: CATSRGGDGEGTYEQYF

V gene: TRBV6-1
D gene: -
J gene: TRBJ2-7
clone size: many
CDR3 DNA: TGTGCCAGCAGTCGGACCCCCACGGGGAACGAGCAGTACTTC
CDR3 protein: CASSRTPTGNEQYF

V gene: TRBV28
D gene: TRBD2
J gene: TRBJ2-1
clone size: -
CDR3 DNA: TGTGCCAGCAGGTTAGCGGGACCCTCCTACAATGAGCAGTTCTTC
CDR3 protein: CASRLAGPSYNEQFF

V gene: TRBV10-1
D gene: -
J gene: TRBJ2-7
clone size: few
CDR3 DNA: TGCGCCAGCAGTGATCACGGGTACAGCTCCTACGAGCAGTACTTC
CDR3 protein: CASSDHGYSSYEQYF

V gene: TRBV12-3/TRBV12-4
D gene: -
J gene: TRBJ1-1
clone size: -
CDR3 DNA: TGTGCCAGCAGTTTACCCCCGGTCATCGGGGCGAGGGTCACTGAAGCTTTCTTT
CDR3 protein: CASSLPPVIGARVTEAFF

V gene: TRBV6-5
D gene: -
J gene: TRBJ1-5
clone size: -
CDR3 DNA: TGTGCCAGCAGTGTACAGGGAAATCAGCCCCAGCATTTT
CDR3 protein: CASSVQGNQPQHF

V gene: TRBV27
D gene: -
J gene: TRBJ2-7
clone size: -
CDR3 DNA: TGTGCCACCAGAAGGGAACCTGGTCGGTACGAGCAGTACTTC
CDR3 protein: CATRREPGRYEQYF

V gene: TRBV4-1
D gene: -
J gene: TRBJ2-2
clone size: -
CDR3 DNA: TGCGCCAGCAGCCAAGATCGGGGGACCCGGGAGCTGTTTTTT
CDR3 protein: CASSQDRGTRELFF

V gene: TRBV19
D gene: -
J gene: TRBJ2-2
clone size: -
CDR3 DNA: TGTGCCAGTAGATATCGGTCGGCGGGGACGAACACCGGGGAGCTGTTTTTT
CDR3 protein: CASRYRSAGTNTGELFF